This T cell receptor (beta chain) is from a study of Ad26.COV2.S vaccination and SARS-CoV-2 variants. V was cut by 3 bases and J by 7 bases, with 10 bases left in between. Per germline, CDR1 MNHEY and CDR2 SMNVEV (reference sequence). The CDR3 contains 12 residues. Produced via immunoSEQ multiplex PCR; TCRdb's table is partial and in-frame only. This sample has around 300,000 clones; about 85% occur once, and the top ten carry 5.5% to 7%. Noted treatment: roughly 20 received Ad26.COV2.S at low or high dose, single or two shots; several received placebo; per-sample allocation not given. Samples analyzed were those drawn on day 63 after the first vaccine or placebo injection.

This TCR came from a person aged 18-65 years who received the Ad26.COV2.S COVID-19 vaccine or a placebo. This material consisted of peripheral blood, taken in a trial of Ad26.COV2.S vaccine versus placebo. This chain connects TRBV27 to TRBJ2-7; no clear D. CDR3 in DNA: TGTGCCAGCAGTTTCGCGGTTGGGGAGCAGTACTTC. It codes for CASSFAVGEQYF.